The next 20 T cell receptor beta chains were all read from a single sample in a study of shared clonotypes between healthy human individuals. Naive CD8 cells comprised CD45RO-negative, CCR7-positively selected cells, excluding terminally differentiated effector memory CD45RA+ cells. Libraries were prepared by immunoSEQ multiplex PCR; TCRdb keeps only in-frame clonotypes and omits some of them. Among around 600,000 clones, 95% were seen once, and the ten largest hold approximately 0.12%. Sample: naive CD8+ T cells sorted from blood. The receptors derive from a woman aged 25 to 39 in good health.

This rearrangement joins TRBV2 to TRBJ1-4, with a tentative D call TRBD1 (5 bases). The germline V gene has CDR1 SNHLY and CDR2 FYNNEI. The CDR3 runs to 14 residues. V was pared by 4 bases and J by 6 bases, with 12 bases between. CDR3 sequence (DNA): TGTGCCAGCAGTGTGGGCCTGGGGGATGAAAAACTGTTTTTT. Amino acids: CASSVGLGDEKLFF.

The V call is TRBV4-2, the J call TRBJ2-1; D unclear. Deletions cut 0 bases from V and 3 bases from J, with 15 bases between. CDR1 is LGHNA, CDR2 YNFKEQ, per germline. The CDR3 consists of 17 residues. In DNA form, the CDR3 reads TGTGCCAGCAGCCAAGAAACTGGAGAGATAATCTACAATGAGCAGTTCTTC. Its translation is CASSQETGEIIYNEQFF.

The chain combines TRBV7-9 with TRBJ2-5; D is undetermined. The DNA end is more similar to TRBJ2-7, so the J call may be wrong. CDR3 size: 13 residues. Germline V gene lookup returns CDR1 SEHNR and CDR2 FQNEAQ (reference sequence). The CDR3 sequence is CASSRDGYYEQYF. The CDR3 DNA sequence: TGTGCCAGCAGCCGAGACGGATACTACGAGCAGTACTTC.

This clone came up once. This rearrangement joins TRBV28 to TRBJ2-4, with 7 nucleotides matching TRBD1. With V trimmed by 6 bases and J by 8 bases, 7 bases remained unmatched. Germline V gene lookup returns CDR1 MDHEN and CDR2 SYDVKM. CDR3 size: 13 residues. The CDR3 nucleotides read TGTGCCAGCAGGGTGAGGGGGCGCGACATTCAGTACTTC. It yields the protein CASRVRGRDIQYF.

The rearrangement joins TRBV2 to TRBJ2-5; 9 bases agree with TRBD1. With the DNA end fitting TRBJ2-7 better, the J assignment may be wrong. CDR3 length equals 14 residues. In germline, CDR1 is SNHLY, CDR2 FYNNEI. For the CDR3, the DNA is TGTGCCAGCAGTGAGGGGACAGGGACCTACGAGCAGTACTTC. Amino acid sequence: CASSEGTGTYEQYF.

This chain joins TRBV28 and TRBJ1-2; D is possibly TRBD1 (5 bases). The germline CDR1 and CDR2 sequences are MDHEN and SYDVKM. The CDR3 sequence is 13 residues long. V lost 3 bases to trimming and J lost 4 bases, with 9 bases between them. CDR3 nucleotide sequence: TGTGCCAGCAGTTTTGCTGGGGGCTATGGCTACACCTTC. It encodes CASSFAGGYGYTF.

The chain couples TRBV5-1 to TRBJ2-7; 10 nucleotides align to TRBD1. With 3 bases clipped from V and 1 base from J, the junction kept 13 bases outside the gene matches. This CDR3 is built from 18 residues. Germline loops: CDR1 SGHRS, CDR2 YFSETQ. CDR3 in DNA: TGCGCCAGCAGCTGGGGACAGGGGTCTGCAACATTATCCTACGAGCAGTACTTC. It codes for CASSWGQGSATLSYEQYF.

V and J are TRBV7-9 and TRBJ2-3; a weak D match, TRBD2 (6 bases). CDR1 and CDR2 from the germline V gene are SEHNR and FQNEAQ (reference sequence). Trimming took 4 bases from V and 6 from J, leaving 17 bases between them. The CDR3 length is 15 residues. CDR3 in DNA: TGTGCCAGCAGCTATTTGGGCGGGACGGCGGATACGCAGTATTTT. It specifies CASSYLGGTADTQYF.

This sequence joins TRBV5-4 and TRBJ2-3; TRBD2 is a possible D gene (6 bases). V gave up 2 bases and J gave up 0 bases, with 10 bases separating them. The CDR3 loop spans 15 amino acids. CDR1 and CDR2 from the germline V gene are SGHNT and YYREEE (reference sequence). CDR3 sequence reads: CASSLRGTSTDTQYF. DNA of the CDR3: TGTGCCAGCAGCTTACGCGGGACTAGCACAGATACGCAGTATTTT. The whole variable domain, remainder taken from reference TRBV5-4 and TRBJ2-3, is ETGVTQSPTHLIKTRGQQVTLRCSSQSGHNTVSWYQQALGQGPQFIFQYYREEENGRGNFPPRFSGLQFPNYSSELNVNALELDDSALYLCASSLRGTSTDTQYFGPGTRLTVL.

This chain links TRBV6-5 with TRBJ2-5; D not certain. The J call may be incorrect, as the DNA end agrees better with TRBJ2-7. Per germline, CDR1 MNHEY and CDR2 SVGAGI. The CDR3 is 14 amino acids. CDR3 nucleotides: TGTGCCAGCAGTTACTCCGCCGGTAGCTACGAGCAGTACTTC. Protein product: CASSYSAGSYEQYF.

This chain joins TRBV10-3 and TRBJ1-1, with 8 positions matching TRBD1. Germline CDR1 is ENHRY and CDR2 is SYGVKD. The CDR3 has 15 amino acids. Germline trimming cut 6 bases from V and 3 bases from J; bases unmatched to any gene: 9. CDR3 DNA: TGTGCCATCAGCGGACAGGGAGCTCGGTACACTGAAGCTTTCTTT. It translates to CAISGQGARYTEAFF.

This rearrangement joins TRBV5-6 to TRBJ2-2; 8 bases agree with TRBD1. Germline V gene sequence: CDR1 SGHDT, CDR2 YYEEEE. The CDR3 is 14 amino acids. With V trimmed by 5 bases and J by 2 bases, 2 bases remained unmatched. Here the CDR3 DNA reads TGTGCCAGCAGGGACAGGGCTAACACCGGGGAGCTGTTTTTT. Protein sequence: CASRDRANTGELFF.

V is TRBV9 and J is TRBJ1-1, with D possibly TRBD1 on 6 matching bases. V dropped 3 bases and J dropped 1 base, with 13 bases sitting between them. Germline V gene sequence: CDR1 SGDLS, CDR2 YYNGEE. CDR3 length: 15 amino acids. This CDR3 reads CASSAYGQTNTEAFF. In DNA form, the CDR3 reads TGTGCCAGCAGCGCCTATGGACAGACGAACACTGAAGCTTTCTTT.

The J gene is TRBJ2-7, the V gene TRBV2, with no clear D. Germline V gene sequence: CDR1 SNHLY, CDR2 FYNNEI. The CDR3 length is 12 residues. V lost 3 bases and J 7 bases, leaving 10 bases between the germline ends. CDR3 nucleotide sequence: TGTGCCAGCAGTGATGGGGTACGGGAGCAGTACTTC. Translating gives CASSDGVREQYF.

The rearrangement uses TRBV28 and TRBJ1-1; D remains unclear. The CDR3 totals 13 residues. Germline V lookup: CDR1 MDHEN, CDR2 SYDVKM. V dropped 5 bases and J dropped 1 base, with 8 bases sitting between them. CDR3 sequence: CASSITENTEAFF. The CDR3 region has the DNA TGTGCCAGCAGTATCACAGAGAACACTGAAGCTTTCTTT. Combining the CDR3 with reference TRBV28 and TRBJ1-1 gives the whole variable domain DVKVTQSSRYLVKRTGEKVFLECVQDMDHENMFWYRQDPGLGLRLIYFSYDVKMKEKGDIPEGYSVSREKKERFSLILESASTNQTSMYLCASSITENTEAFFGQGTRLTVV.

This chain joins TRBV28 and TRBJ2-5, with D perhaps TRBD1 or TRBD2 (5 bases each). V gave up 8 bases and J gave up 5 bases, with 18 bases separating them. The CDR3 is made up of 14 amino acids. Germline assignment: CDR1 MDHEN and CDR2 SYDVKM. CDR3: CASSFEGREETQYF. DNA for the CDR3: TGTGCCAGCTCTTTTGAGGGCAGGGAGGAGACCCAGTACTTC.

This clone was seen a single time. This chain uses TRBV28 with TRBJ2-3; possible D gene TRBD2, 5 bases. This CDR3 has 15 residues. V was trimmed by 2 bases and J by 2 bases, leaving 11 bases between them. Germline loops: CDR1 MDHEN, CDR2 SYDVKM. The CDR3: CASSLGPGYTDTQYF. The DNA of the CDR3 is TGTGCCAGCAGTTTAGGTCCGGGGTACACAGATACGCAGTATTTT.

This clone has a single count. J is TRBJ2-7 and V is TRBV10-1; the match to TRBD2 covers 11 bases. The CDR3 is 14 residues long. Germline assignment: CDR1 WNHNN and CDR2 SYGVQD (reference sequence). V gave up 5 bases and J gave up 3 bases; unmatched junction bases: 3. The CDR3 reads CASSPGLAVYEQYF. For the CDR3, the DNA is TGCGCCAGCAGTCCGGGACTAGCGGTCTACGAGCAGTACTTC.

This clone was observed a few times. The V and J genes are TRBV9 and TRBJ1-2; D is uncertain. V was trimmed by 3 bases and J by 4 bases, leaving 7 bases between them. Per the germline V gene, CDR1 is SGDLS and CDR2 is YYNGEE. The CDR3 contains 12 residues. As DNA, the CDR3 is TGTGCCAGCAGCGCCCCACCCTATGGCTACACCTTC. Translating gives CASSAPPYGYTF.

In its sample, this clone was seen once. V gene TRBV5-6 combines with J gene TRBJ2-7; TRBD1 is a possible D gene (6 bases). Germline V gives CDR1 SGHDT, CDR2 YYEEEE. Trimming pared 1 base from V and 4 bases from J, leaving 12 bases between. This CDR3 is built from 14 residues. The CDR3 spells CASSLRDTTYEQYF. CDR3 coding DNA: TGTGCCAGCAGCTTGCGGGACACGACATACGAGCAGTACTTC.